The entry below describes one T cell receptor beta chain. The sample is drawn from a study of identical twins. A universal primer site was created by template switching, with the cDNA bearing unique molecular identifiers. MiXCR, applied by TCRdb to the 5' RACE reads, yields one record per CDR3 protein. The table includes some 1,700,000 distinct CDR3 sequences, around a third detected once. The source of this sequence is a newborn girl in good health. Sequencing was done on a sample of cord blood.

CDR3 coding DNA: TGTGCCTGGGGAACCAATCAGCCCCAGCATTTT. Residues: CAWGTNQPQHF. This chain joins TRBV30 and TRBJ1-5; D call uncertain. The CDR3 extends over 11 amino acids. Germline V gene lookup returns CDR1 GTSNPN and CDR2 SVGIG (reference sequence). The V and J ends lost 5 bases and 3 bases respectively, with 5 bases between them.